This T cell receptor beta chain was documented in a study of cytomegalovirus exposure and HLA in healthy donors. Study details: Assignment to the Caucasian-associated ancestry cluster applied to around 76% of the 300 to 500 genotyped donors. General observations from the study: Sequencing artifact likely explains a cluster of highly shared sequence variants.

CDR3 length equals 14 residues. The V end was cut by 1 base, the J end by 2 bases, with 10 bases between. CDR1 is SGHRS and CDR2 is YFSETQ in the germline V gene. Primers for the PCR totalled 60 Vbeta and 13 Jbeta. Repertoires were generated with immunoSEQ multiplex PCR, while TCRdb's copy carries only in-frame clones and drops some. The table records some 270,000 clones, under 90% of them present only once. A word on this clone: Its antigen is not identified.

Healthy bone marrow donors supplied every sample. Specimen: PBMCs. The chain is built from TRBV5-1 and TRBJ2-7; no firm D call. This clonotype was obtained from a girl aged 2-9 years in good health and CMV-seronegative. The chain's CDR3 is CASSLFPEAYEQYF. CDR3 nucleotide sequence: TGCGCCAGCAGCTTGTTCCCAGAAGCCTACGAGCAGTACTTC.